Presented here are 19 T cell receptor beta chains from one specimen sequenced in a study of CD8 T cells in ankylosing spondylitis. TCRdb independently ran MiXCR on the 5' RACE reads; one entry per CDR3 protein. The data show some 240,000 distinct CDR3 sequences, with 8% to 9.5% seen just once and about 6.5% held by the top ten. The sample was blood, either unsorted or a sorted T cell fraction (not recorded which). These receptors all come from a male donor with ankylosing spondylitis or in good health (not recorded which).

This clonotype was counted ten times or more. V gene TRBV7-2 combines with J gene TRBJ2-3; D unresolved. The V end was cut by 9 bases, the J end by 6 bases, with 10 bases between. This CDR3 contains 11 residues. CDR1 SGHTA and CDR2 FQGNSA come from the germline V gene. The CDR3 loop reads CASTPRDTQYF. Written as DNA, the CDR3 is TGTGCCAGTACCCCTAGGGATACGCAGTATTTT.

CDR3 sequence (DNA): TGTGCCAGCAGTCGGGGCGGATCCTATGGCTACACCTTC. The encoded protein is CASSRGGSYGYTF. The chain carries TRBV6-1 and TRBJ1-2; tentatively, D is TRBD1 (5 bases). Germline V gene sequence: CDR1 MNHNS, CDR2 SASEGT. CDR3 length equals 13 residues. The ends were cut back, 5 bases at V and 4 bases at J, with 11 bases in the middle.

This clonotype has a count of ten or more. J is TRBJ1-3 and V is TRBV5-1; D gene ambiguous. This CDR3 comprises 15 residues. The germline V and J ends were trimmed by 1 base and 0 bases, with 8 bases remaining between them. Germline V gene lookup returns CDR1 SGHRS and CDR2 YFSETQ. In DNA, the CDR3 is TGCGCCAGCAGCTTGAGCGGCAACTCTGGAAACACCATATATTTT. The encoded protein is CASSLSGNSGNTIYF.

This clonotype turned up a few times. A much larger clone differs by one base, so this may be a read error. This rearrangement joins TRBV7-3 to TRBJ2-1; TRBD2 matches 11 bases. J was trimmed by 1 base and V by 4 bases; bases with no gene match: 9. Germline assignment: CDR1 SGHTA and CDR2 FQGTGA. The CDR3 extends over 18 amino acids. This chain's CDR3 is CASSSSSGGPVSYNEQFF. DNA for the CDR3: TGTGCCAGCAGCTCGTCTAGCGGGGGGCCGGTTTCCTACAATGAGCAGTTCTTC.

V and J are TRBV5-1 and TRBJ1-1; the D is unclear. From germline, CDR1 is SGHRS and CDR2 YFSETQ. The CDR3 spans 15 residues. The V and J ends lost 1 base and 2 bases respectively, with 12 bases between them. CDR3 in amino acids: CASSLSRGINTEAFF. The CDR3 nucleotides read TGCGCCAGCAGCTTGAGCAGAGGGATTAACACTGAAGCTTTCTTT.

The gene calls are TRBV4-2 and TRBJ1-4; maybe TRBD1 (6 bases). The CDR3 extends over 16 amino acids. CDR1 and CDR2 from the germline V gene are LGHNA and YNFKEQ. Trimming took off 0 bases at V and 3 bases at J, with 11 bases between the two ends. As DNA, the CDR3 is TGTGCCAGCAGCCAAGATTCGGGGGCGTCTAATGAAAAACTGTTTTTT. This sequence encodes CASSQDSGASNEKLFF.

This clonotype showed up many times. The genes are TRBV27 and TRBJ1-1; the D gene is possibly TRBD1 (6 bases). The V gene lost 0 bases and the J gene lost 5 bases, with 10 bases spanning the gap. CDR1 is MNHEY, CDR2 SMNVEV, per germline (reference sequence). This CDR3 has 14 amino acids. CDR3 loop: CASSLSQGRTEAFF. In DNA, the CDR3 is TGTGCCAGCAGTTTATCACAGGGAAGAACTGAAGCTTTCTTT.

This clonotype has at least ten counts. The V and J genes are TRBV20-1 and TRBJ2-3, with D uncertain. The CDR3 consists of 14 residues. CDR1 and CDR2 (germline): DFQATT, SNEGSKA (reference sequence). Trimming pared 7 bases from V and 2 bases from J, leaving 16 bases between. For the CDR3, the DNA is TGCAGTGGAGAGTCTGGGTCGTACACAGATACGCAGTATTTT. As protein: CSGESGSYTDTQYF.

A few counts support this clonotype. V and J are TRBV7-3 and TRBJ2-3; 7 positions match TRBD1. V was pared by 0 bases and J by 6 bases, with 6 bases of the junction left unmatched. Per germline, CDR1 SGHTA and CDR2 FQGTGA. This CDR3 is built from 15 residues. As DNA, the CDR3 is TGTGCCAGCAGCTTAACACAGGGGAAGGGGGATACGCAGTATTTT. It translates to CASSLTQGKGDTQYF.

This chain connects TRBV2 to TRBJ2-4; D unresolved. Trimming took 3 bases from V and 1 from J, leaving 13 bases between them. This CDR3 spans 16 amino acids. The germline V gene has CDR1 SNHLY and CDR2 FYNNEI. The CDR3 loop reads CASSDSLGSAKNIQYF. The CDR3 bases are TGTGCCAGCAGTGATTCCCTCGGGTCGGCCAAAAACATTCAGTACTTC.

This clonotype has ten or more counts. This rearrangement joins TRBV6-1 to TRBJ2-5, with 12 bases aligning to TRBD1. V lost 6 bases, J lost 2 bases, and 4 bases stayed unmatched. The CDR3 runs 15 residues. Germline loops: CDR1 MNHNS, CDR2 SASEGT. The CDR3 bases are TGTGCCAGCAGCCGGGACAGGGGGCGACAAGAGACCCAGTACTTC. It specifies CASSRDRGRQETQYF.

This chain uses TRBV24-1 with TRBJ2-3; TRBD2 aligns across 14 bases. V shed 3 bases, J shed 3 bases, and the junction held 4 bases outside the gene matches. The CDR3 totals 17 residues. In germline, CDR1 is KGHDR, CDR2 SFDVKD. CDR3 protein: CATSDTRTSGRTDTQYF. For the CDR3, the DNA is TGTGCCACCAGTGATACTCGGACTAGCGGGAGGACAGATACGCAGTATTTT.

In this sample, this clonotype turned up many times. V is TRBV12-3 or TRBV12-4 and J is TRBJ2-2; 14 nucleotides align to TRBD2. Trimming at V came to 5 bases and at J to 5 bases, leaving 16 bases not matched to a gene. There are 20 residues in the CDR3. As DNA, the CDR3 is TGTGCCAGCAGTCCTCCAGCGACTAGCGGGAGGGCCGGTGGGACCGGGGAGCTGTTTTTT. Amino acids: CASSPPATSGRAGGTGELFF.

This clonotype has just a few counts. The rearrangement links TRBV7-6 to TRBJ1-1; D is perhaps TRBD1 (5 bases). The CDR3 spans 19 residues. Germline V CDR1 and CDR2: SGHVS, FNYEAQ. Trimming removed 1 base at V and 4 bases at J, with 25 bases between. The CDR3 DNA sequence: TGTGCCAGCAGCTTAGTGGAGCCACGGGGTAAGGTTCAGGGCACTGAAGCTTTCTTT. Translated: CASSLVEPRGKVQGTEAFF.

This chain joins TRBV20-1 and TRBJ2-2; D may be TRBD1 (5 bases). The V end lost 0 bases, the J end lost 3 bases, and 17 bases lay between the germline ends. Germline V CDR1 and CDR2: DFQATT, SNEGSKA (reference sequence). The CDR3 sequence is 17 residues long. CDR3 in DNA: TGCAGTGCTAGAGATCAATGGCAGGGTCGGGACACCGGGGAGCTGTTTTTT. Amino acids: CSARDQWQGRDTGELFF.

The genes are TRBV5-5 and TRBJ2-7; 12 nucleotides line up with TRBD2. Germline-derived CDR1 and CDR2 are SGHKS and YYEKEE (reference sequence). The CDR3 has 16 residues. V lost 2 bases to trimming and J lost 1 base; unmatched junction nucleotides: 4. CDR3 amino acids: CASSFGLAGRSYEQYF. In DNA form, the CDR3 reads TGTGCCAGCAGCTTCGGACTAGCGGGAAGATCCTACGAGCAGTACTTC.

This clonotype has a count of ten or more. CDR3 in DNA: TGTGCCAGCAGTTACTCGAAGACTAGCGGGAAGATCGAGCAGTACTTC. Residues: CASSYSKTSGKIEQYF. The rearrangement links TRBV6-2 or TRBV6-3 to TRBJ2-7; 11 bases align to TRBD2. The ends lost 0 bases at V and 6 bases at J; junction bases unmatched: 7. This CDR3 region has 16 residues. Looked up from germline, CDR1 is MNHEY and CDR2 is SVGEGT.

The chain joins TRBV15 to TRBJ2-3; 9 bases are a match to TRBD2. Per germline, CDR1 LNHNV and CDR2 YYDKDF (reference sequence). This CDR3 region has 15 residues. The V and J ends lost 1 base and 5 bases, in that order; junction bases with no gene match: 4. The CDR3 DNA reads TGTGCCACCAGCAGAGGGGTAGCGGGAGTAGATACGCAGTATTTT. This translates into CATSRGVAGVDTQYF.

The chain uses TRBV12-3 or TRBV12-4 and TRBJ2-3, with TRBD2 identical over 11 bases. The CDR3 covers 15 residues. J was trimmed by 7 bases and V by 6 bases; bases with no gene match: 9. The CDR3 spells CASRNSGRGVNTQYF. In DNA, the CDR3 is TGTGCCAGCAGGAATAGCGGGAGGGGAGTAAATACGCAGTATTTT.